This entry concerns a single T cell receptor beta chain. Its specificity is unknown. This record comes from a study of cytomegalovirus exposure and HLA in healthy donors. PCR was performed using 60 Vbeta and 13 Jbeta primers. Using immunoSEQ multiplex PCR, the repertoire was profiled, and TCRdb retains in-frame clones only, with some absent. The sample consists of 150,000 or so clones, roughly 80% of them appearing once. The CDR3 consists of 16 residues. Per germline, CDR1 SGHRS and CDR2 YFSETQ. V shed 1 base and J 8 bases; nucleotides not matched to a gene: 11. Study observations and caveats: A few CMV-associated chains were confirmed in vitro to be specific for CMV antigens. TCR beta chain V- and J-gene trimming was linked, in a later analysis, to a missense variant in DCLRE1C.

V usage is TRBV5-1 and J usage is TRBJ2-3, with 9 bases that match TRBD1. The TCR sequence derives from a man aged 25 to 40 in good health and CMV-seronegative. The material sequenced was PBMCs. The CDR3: CASSLSGQGIIGTQYF. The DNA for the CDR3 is TGCGCCAGCAGCTTGAGCGGACAGGGGATAATAGGTACGCAGTATTTT.